This T cell receptor beta chain was sequenced in a study of beta chain features in type 1 diabetes. Study overall: Cell yields, gender and age were similar in healthy donors and patients. Study-wide results and limits: There was a possibility that cDNA sequencing over-represented cells with high TCR expression.

TCRB transcripts that were expressed got sequenced, as all of the isolated RNA had been reverse transcribed. The data were produced by immunoSEQ multiplex PCR, yet TCRdb's version contains in-frame clones alone and is incomplete. The sample has hundreds of thousands of clones, 8% seen once. As concerns this clone: Its antigen is unknown.

The V gene's germline CDR1 is SGHTA and CDR2 FQGNSA. The ends lost 3 bases at V and 7 bases at J; junction bases unmatched: 3. The CDR3 is 14 amino acids. The sequence came from a young woman in good health. The V gene is TRBV7-2, the J gene TRBJ1-2, with 12 bases matching TRBD1. Sequencing was performed on central memory CD4+ T cells from blood. DNA for the CDR3: TGTGCCAGCAGCTTCCGGGACAGGGGGCCTGGCTACACCTTC. This codes for CASSFRDRGPGYTF.